The present entry profiles one T cell receptor (beta chain) with its context. The ends lost 3 bases at V and 8 bases at J; junction bases unmatched: 6. The CDR3 has 13 residues. The V gene's germline CDR1 is SGHAT and CDR2 FQNNGV. This sample was included in a study of blood T cell repertoires in COVID-19. Study in general: Acute and convalescent COVID-19 specimens originated in the United States, Italy and Spain. T cells, B-cell-depleted T cells, or PBMCs supplied cDNA or gDNA.

As handled by the study authors: Researchers report that nucleated cell counts were estimated from reference gene primer amplification. Only in-frame clones appear in the TCRdb table, and some are missing; sequencing was by immunoSEQ multiplex PCR. The V and J calls and clone size were taken over from that table, and D and trimming were inferred from the DNA. The sample includes about 64,000 clones, roughly 85% of them seen just once. This clonotype was obtained from a man in his forties or fifties with acute or convalescent COVID-19. This sequence joins TRBV11-2 and TRBJ1-1; 7 bases match TRBD1. Sample: peripheral blood. The CDR3 is CASSFTGETEAFF. The CDR3 DNA reads TGTGCCAGCAGCTTCACAGGGGAGACGGAAGCTTTCTTT.